The source of this T cell receptor (beta chain) is a study of T cells after posttransplantation cyclophosphamide. The V gene's germline CDR1 is SGHKS and CDR2 YYEKEE (reference sequence). The ends lost 4 bases at V and 5 bases at J; junction bases unmatched: 8. The length of the CDR3 is 15 residues. Libraries were prepared by immunoSEQ multiplex PCR; TCRdb keeps only in-frame clonotypes and omits some of them. The sample has some 16,000 clones; 60% to 80% are singletons. A marrow graft followed busulfan-fludarabine conditioning, with cyclophosphamide on days +3 and +4. This clone was recorded only once.

The genes are TRBV5-5 and TRBJ1-4; 7 positions agree with TRBD1. The receptor was isolated from a female patient in her 40s who received an allogeneic stem cell transplant from a related donor, was CMV-positive, and had no GVHD. Some of the T cells may derive from the graft donor. Material: CD8+ T cells sorted from PBMCs, obtained 1,700 to 2,000 days after a stem cell transplant with posttransplant cyclophosphamide. CDR3 loop: CASSPLQGKNEKLFF. CDR3 nucleotides: TGTGCCAGCAGCCCTTTACAGGGGAAGAATGAAAAACTGTTTTTT.